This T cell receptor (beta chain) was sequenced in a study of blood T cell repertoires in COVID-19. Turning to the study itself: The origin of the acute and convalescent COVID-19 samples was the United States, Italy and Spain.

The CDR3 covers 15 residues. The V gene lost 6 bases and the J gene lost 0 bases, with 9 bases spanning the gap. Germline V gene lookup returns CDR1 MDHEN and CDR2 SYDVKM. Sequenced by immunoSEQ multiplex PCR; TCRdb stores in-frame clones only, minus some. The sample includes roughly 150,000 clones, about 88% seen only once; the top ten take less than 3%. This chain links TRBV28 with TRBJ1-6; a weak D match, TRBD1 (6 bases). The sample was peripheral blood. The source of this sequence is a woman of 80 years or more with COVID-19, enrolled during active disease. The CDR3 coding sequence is TGTGCCAGCAGCCGGGACAACTCCTATAATTCACCCCTCCACTTT. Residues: CASSRDNSYNSPLHF.